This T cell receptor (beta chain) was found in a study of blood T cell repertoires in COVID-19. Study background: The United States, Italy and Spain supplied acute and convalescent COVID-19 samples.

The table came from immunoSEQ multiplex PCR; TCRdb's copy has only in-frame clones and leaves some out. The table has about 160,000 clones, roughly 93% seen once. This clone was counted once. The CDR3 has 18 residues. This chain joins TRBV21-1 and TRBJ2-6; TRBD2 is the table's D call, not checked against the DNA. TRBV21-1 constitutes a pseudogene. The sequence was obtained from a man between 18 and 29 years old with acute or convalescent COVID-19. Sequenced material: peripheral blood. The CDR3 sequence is CASSKSGEGFSGANVLTF. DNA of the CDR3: TGTGCCAGCAGCAAATCCGGCGAGGGATTCTCTGGGGCCAACGTCCTGACTTTC.